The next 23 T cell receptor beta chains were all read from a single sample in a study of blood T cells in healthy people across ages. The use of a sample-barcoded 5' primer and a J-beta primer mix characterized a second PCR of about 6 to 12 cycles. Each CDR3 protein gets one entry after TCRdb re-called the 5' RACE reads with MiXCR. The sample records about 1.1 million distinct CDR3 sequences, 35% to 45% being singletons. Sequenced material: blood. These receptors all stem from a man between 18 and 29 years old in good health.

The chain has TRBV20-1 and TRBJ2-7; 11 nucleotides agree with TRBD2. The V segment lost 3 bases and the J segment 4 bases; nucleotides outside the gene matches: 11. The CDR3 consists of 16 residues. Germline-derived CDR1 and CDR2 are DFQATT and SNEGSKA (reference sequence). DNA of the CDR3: TGCAGTGCTAGTAGCACTAGCGGGGGCTTCTGGTACGAGCAGTACTTC. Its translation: CSASSTSGGFWYEQYF.

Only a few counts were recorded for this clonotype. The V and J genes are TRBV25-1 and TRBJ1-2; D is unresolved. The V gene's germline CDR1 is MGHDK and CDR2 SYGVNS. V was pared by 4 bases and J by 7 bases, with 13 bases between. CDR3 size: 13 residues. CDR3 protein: CASSGRGVGGYTF. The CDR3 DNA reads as TGTGCCAGCAGTGGGCGAGGAGTCGGTGGCTACACCTTC.

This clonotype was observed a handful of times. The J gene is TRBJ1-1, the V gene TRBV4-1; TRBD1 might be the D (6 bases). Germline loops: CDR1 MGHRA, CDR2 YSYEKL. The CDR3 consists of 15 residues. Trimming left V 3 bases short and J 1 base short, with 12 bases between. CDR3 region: CASSHDTTGNTEAFF. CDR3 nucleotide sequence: TGCGCCAGCAGCCACGATACGACAGGGAACACTGAAGCTTTCTTT.

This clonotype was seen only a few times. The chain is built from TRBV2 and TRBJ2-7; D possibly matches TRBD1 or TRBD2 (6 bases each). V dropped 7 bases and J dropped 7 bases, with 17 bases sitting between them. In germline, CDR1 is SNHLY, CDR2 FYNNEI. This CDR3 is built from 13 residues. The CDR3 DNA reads TGTGCCAGCATGGGCGGGACACTTAGGGAGCAGTACTTC. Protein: CASMGGTLREQYF.

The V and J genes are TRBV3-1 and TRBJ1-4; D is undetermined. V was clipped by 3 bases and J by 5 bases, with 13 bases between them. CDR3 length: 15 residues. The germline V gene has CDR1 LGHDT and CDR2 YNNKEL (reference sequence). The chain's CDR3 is CASSQINQYNEKLFF. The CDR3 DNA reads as TGTGCCAGCAGCCAGATCAACCAGTACAATGAAAAACTGTTTTTT.

In DNA, the CDR3 is TGTGCCAGCAGTGAACGAGGAGGGGTGAACACTGAAGCTTTCTTT. Protein sequence: CASSERGGVNTEAFF. The chain uses TRBV2 and TRBJ1-1, with a possible D match to TRBD1 (5 bases). Germline assignment: CDR1 SNHLY and CDR2 FYNNEI. Trimming left V 2 bases short and J 0 bases short, with 10 bases between. The CDR3 runs to 15 residues.

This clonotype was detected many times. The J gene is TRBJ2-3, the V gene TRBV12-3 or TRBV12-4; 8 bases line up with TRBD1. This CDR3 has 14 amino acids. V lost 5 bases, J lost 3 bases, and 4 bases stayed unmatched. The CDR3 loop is CASSPGQGTDTQYF. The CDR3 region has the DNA TGTGCCAGCAGTCCCGGACAGGGAACAGATACGCAGTATTTT.

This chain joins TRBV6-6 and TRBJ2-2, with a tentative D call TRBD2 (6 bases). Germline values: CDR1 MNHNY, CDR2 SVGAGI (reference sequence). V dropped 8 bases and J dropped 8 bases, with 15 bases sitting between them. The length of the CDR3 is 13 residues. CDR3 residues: CASRLGLSGELFF. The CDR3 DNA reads TGTGCCAGCCGACTAGGGCTCTCGGGGGAGCTGTTTTTT.

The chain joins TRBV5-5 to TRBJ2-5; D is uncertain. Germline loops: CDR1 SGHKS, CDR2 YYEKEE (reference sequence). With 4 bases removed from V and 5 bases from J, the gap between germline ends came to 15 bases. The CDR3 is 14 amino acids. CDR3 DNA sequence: TGTGCCAGCAGCGTGTCACTGGGCTCGGAGACCCAGTACTTC. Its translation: CASSVSLGSETQYF. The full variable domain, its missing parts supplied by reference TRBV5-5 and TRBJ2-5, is DAGVTQSPTHLIKTRGQQVTLRCSPISGHKSVSWYQQVLGQGPQFIFQYYEKEERGRGNFPDRFSARQFPNYSSELNVNALLLGDSALYLCASSVSLGSETQYFGPGTRLLVL.

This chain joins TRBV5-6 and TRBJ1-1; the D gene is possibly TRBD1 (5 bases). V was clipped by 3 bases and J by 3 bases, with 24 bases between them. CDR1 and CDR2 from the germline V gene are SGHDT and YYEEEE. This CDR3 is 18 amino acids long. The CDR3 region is CASSSPTGYSRGDTEAFF. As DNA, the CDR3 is TGTGCCAGCAGCTCCCCAACCGGATACAGCAGAGGGGACACTGAAGCTTTCTTT.

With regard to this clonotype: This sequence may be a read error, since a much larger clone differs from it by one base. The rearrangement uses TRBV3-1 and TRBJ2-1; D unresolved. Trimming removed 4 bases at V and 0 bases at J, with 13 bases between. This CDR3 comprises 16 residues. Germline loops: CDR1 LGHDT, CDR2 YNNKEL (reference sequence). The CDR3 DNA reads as TGTGCCAGCAGCCTAGGCCTTGGGGTCTCCTACAATGAGCAGTTCTTC. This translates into CASSLGLGVSYNEQFF.

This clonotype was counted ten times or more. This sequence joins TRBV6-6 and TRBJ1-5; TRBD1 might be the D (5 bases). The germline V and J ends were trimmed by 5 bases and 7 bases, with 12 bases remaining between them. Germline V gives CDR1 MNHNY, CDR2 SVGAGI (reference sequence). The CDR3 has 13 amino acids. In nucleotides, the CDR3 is TGTGCCAGCAGTCCCCGGGGGAGGCAGCCCCAGCATTTT. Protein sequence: CASSPRGRQPQHF.

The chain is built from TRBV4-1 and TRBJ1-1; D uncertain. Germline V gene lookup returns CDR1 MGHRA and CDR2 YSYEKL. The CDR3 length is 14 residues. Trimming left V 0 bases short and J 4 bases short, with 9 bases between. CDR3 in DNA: TGCGCCAGCAGCCAAGATATCCCGAGCACTGAAGCTTTCTTT. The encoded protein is CASSQDIPSTEAFF.

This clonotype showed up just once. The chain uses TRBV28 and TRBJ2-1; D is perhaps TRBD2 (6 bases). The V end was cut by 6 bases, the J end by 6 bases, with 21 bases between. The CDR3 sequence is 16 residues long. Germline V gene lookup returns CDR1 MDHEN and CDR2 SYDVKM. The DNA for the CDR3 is TGTGCCAGCAGCTCCCCAATGGGACTTTGGGTCAATGAGCAGTTCTTC. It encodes CASSSPMGLWVNEQFF. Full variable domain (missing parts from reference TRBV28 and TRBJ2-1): DVKVTQSSRYLVKRTGEKVFLECVQDMDHENMFWYRQDPGLGLRLIYFSYDVKMKEKGDIPEGYSVSREKKERFSLILESASTNQTSMYLCASSSPMGLWVNEQFFGPGTRLTVL.

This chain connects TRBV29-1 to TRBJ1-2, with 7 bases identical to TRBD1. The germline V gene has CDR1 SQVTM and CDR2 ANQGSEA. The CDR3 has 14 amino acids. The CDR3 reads CTPPLGQDFNGYTF. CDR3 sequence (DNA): TGCACCCCCCCGTTAGGACAGGACTTTAATGGCTACACCTTC.

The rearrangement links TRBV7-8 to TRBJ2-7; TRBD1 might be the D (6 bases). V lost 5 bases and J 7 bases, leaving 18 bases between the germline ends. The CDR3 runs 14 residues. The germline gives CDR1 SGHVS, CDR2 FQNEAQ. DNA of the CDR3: TGTGCCAGCAGCAGTTCGACAGGTCTCAATGAGCAGTACTTC. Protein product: CASSSSTGLNEQYF.

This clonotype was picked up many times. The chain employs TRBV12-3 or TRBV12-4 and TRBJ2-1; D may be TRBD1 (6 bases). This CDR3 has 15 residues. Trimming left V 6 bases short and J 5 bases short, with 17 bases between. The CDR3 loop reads CASRSSGVGDNEQFF. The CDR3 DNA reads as TGTGCCAGCAGATCCTCAGGGGTGGGGGACAATGAGCAGTTCTTC.

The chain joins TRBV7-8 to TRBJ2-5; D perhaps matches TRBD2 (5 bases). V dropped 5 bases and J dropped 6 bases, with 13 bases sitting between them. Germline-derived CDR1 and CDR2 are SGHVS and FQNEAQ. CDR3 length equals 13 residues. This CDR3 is CASSGLREKTQYF. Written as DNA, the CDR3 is TGTGCCAGCAGCGGACTTCGGGAAAAGACCCAGTACTTC.

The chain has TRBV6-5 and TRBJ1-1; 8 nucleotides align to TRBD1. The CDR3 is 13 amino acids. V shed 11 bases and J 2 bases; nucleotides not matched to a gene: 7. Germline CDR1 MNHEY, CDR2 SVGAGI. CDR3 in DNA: TGTGCCGGCCACAGGGGGGTTAACACTGAAGCTTTCTTT. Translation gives CAGHRGVNTEAFF.

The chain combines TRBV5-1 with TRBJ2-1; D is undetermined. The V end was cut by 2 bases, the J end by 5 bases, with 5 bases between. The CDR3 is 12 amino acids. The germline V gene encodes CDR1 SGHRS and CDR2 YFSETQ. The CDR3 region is CASSFNNNEQFF. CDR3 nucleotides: TGCGCCAGCAGCTTTAACAACAATGAGCAGTTCTTC.

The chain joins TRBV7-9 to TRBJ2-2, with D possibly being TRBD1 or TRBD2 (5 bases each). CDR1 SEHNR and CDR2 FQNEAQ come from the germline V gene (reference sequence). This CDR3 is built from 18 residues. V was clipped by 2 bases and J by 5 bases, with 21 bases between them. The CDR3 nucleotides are TGTGCCAGCAGCTTACGGATCGGGGTACCCTGGACAACCGGGGAGCTGTTTTTT. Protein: CASSLRIGVPWTTGELFF.

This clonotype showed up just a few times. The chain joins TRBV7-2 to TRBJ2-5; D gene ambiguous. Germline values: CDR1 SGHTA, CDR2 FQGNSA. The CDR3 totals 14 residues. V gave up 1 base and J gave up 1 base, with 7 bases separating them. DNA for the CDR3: TGTGCCAGCAGCTTAGTCCGCTTCCAAGAGACCCAGTACTTC. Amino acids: CASSLVRFQETQYF. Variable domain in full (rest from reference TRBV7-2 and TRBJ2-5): GAGVSQSPSNKVTEKGKDVELRCDPISGHTALYWYRQSLGQGLEFLIYFQGNSAPDKSGLPSDRFSAERTGGSVSTLTIQRTQQEDSAVYLCASSLVRFQETQYFGPGTRLLVL.

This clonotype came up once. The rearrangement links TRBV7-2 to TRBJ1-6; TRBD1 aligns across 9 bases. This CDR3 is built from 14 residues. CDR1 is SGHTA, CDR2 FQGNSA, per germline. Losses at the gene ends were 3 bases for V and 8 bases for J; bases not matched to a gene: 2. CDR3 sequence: CASSFRDRDSPLHF. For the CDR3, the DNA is TGTGCCAGCAGCTTCCGGGACAGGGATTCACCCCTCCACTTT.